Sequencing of this T cell receptor (beta chain) was carried out in a study of T cell changes during pregnancy in multiple sclerosis. The table came from immunoSEQ multiplex PCR; TCRdb's copy has only in-frame clones and leaves some out. The data hold about 31,000 clones, with roughly 90% observed a single time. Trimming took 2 bases from V and 5 from J; bases not matched to a gene: 4. CDR3 length: 15 amino acids. The germline gives CDR1 MRHNA, CDR2 SNTAGT. J is TRBJ2-3 and V is TRBV6-4, with 10 bases identical to TRBD2. The TCR was taken from a female donor with multiple sclerosis, enrolled in a pregnancy study. This specimen consisted of CD8+ T cells from peripheral blood mononuclear cells, obtained in the second trimester of pregnancy. The CDR3 DNA sequence: TGTGCCAGCAGTGACGCAGCGGGAGGGGTAGATACGCAGTATTTT. Protein product: CASSDAAGGVDTQYF.